One and the same sample provided the 26 T cell receptor beta chains below, sequenced in a study of cytomegalovirus exposure and HLA in healthy donors. The PCR used 60 Vbeta and 13 Jbeta primers. Method: immunoSEQ multiplex PCR; TCRdb's copy keeps in-frame clones and lacks some. The table has some 130,000 clones, 70% to 85% seen once. The sequenced sample was PBMCs. The receptors shown here come from a woman aged 55-75 years in good health and CMV-seropositive.

The chain is built from TRBV2 and TRBJ1-5, with a tentative D call TRBD1 (5 bases). The CDR3 is 14 residues long. The V gene's germline CDR1 is SNHLY and CDR2 FYNNEI. The ends were cut back, 4 bases at V and 8 bases at J, with 15 bases in the middle. The CDR3 is CASSGDSANEPQHF. CDR3 DNA sequence: TGTGCCAGCAGTGGTGACAGCGCGAATGAGCCCCAGCATTTT.

This chain joins TRBV2 and TRBJ2-5; the D gene is possibly TRBD1 (6 bases). Germline-derived CDR1 and CDR2 are SNHLY and FYNNEI. Trimming took off 8 bases at V and 10 bases at J, with 14 bases between the two ends. The length of the CDR3 is 11 residues. The CDR3: CASPAGDLQYF. The CDR3 DNA reads TGTGCCAGCCCCGCAGGGGACCTCCAGTACTTC.

This clone has a handful of counts. The J gene is TRBJ1-3, the V gene TRBV5-6; D is unclear. V shed 0 bases and J shed 7 bases, with 11 bases lying between them. CDR3 length: 14 residues. Germline CDR1 is SGHDT and CDR2 is YYEEEE. CDR3 loop: CASSLVGVGNTIYF. CDR3 bases: TGTGCCAGCAGCTTGGTGGGAGTTGGGAACACCATATATTTT. Full variable domain (missing parts from reference TRBV5-6 and TRBJ1-3): DAGVTQSPTHLIKTRGQQVTLRCSPKSGHDTVSWYQQALGQGPQFIFQYYEEEERQRGNFPDRFSGHQFPNYSSELNVNALLLGDSALYLCASSLVGVGNTIYFGEGSWLTVV.

The genes are TRBV7-8 and TRBJ1-4; the D is unclear. V dropped 5 bases and J dropped 0 bases, with 7 bases sitting between them. This CDR3 has 14 residues. Germline V CDR1 and CDR2: SGHVS, FQNEAQ. The CDR3: CASSQLTTNEKLFF. For the CDR3, the DNA is TGTGCCAGCAGCCAACTGACAACTAATGAAAAACTGTTTTTT.

This clone has more than one count but fewer than ten. The gene calls are TRBV5-6 and TRBJ1-1, with D tentatively TRBD1 (5 bases). This CDR3 is 15 amino acids long. The V end was cut by 7 bases, the J end by 1 base, with 17 bases between. Germline CDR1 is SGHDT and CDR2 is YYEEEE. CDR3 region: CASLPGHVGNTEAFF. The CDR3 DNA reads TGTGCCAGCCTACCCGGACATGTCGGGAACACTGAAGCTTTCTTT.

The gene calls are TRBV9 and TRBJ2-1; a weak D match, TRBD2 (6 bases). Germline V CDR1 and CDR2: SGDLS, YYNGEE. The CDR3 is 11 amino acids. Trimming pared 5 bases from V and 10 bases from J, leaving 10 bases between. The CDR3 nucleotides read TGTGCCAGCAGTAAGGGACTCGAGCAGTTCTTC. This sequence encodes CASSKGLEQFF.

The chain couples TRBV6-5 to TRBJ2-1; D perhaps matches TRBD2 (6 bases). The germline gives CDR1 MNHEY, CDR2 SVGAGI. The length of the CDR3 is 12 residues. Trimming left V 5 bases short and J 14 bases short, with 16 bases between. The CDR3 sequence: CASSGQTSGEFF. The CDR3 DNA reads as TGTGCCAGCAGTGGCCAGACTAGTGGGGAGTTCTTC.

The CDR3 bases are TGCGCCAGCAGCCGTTTGGACAGGGCCGTTGAGCAGTTCTTC. It translates to CASSRLDRAVEQFF. The chain links TRBV5-1 to TRBJ2-1, with TRBD1 matching over 8 bases. Germline CDR1 and CDR2: SGHRS and YFSETQ. J gave up 9 bases and V 4 bases, and 9 bases lay outside the gene matches. This CDR3 comprises 14 residues.

The CDR3 nucleotides read TGTGCCAGCAGTCTTGGACAGGCAACGAGCTCTGGAAACACCATATATTTT. The encoded protein is CASSLGQATSSGNTIYF. This sequence joins TRBV5-4 and TRBJ1-3; TRBD1 agrees at 7 bases. The CDR3 sequence is 17 residues long. The V and J ends lost 5 bases and 0 bases, in that order; junction bases with no gene match: 11. The germline CDR1 and CDR2 sequences are SGHNT and YYREEE (reference sequence). Supplemented by reference TRBV5-4 and TRBJ1-3, the full variable domain reads ETGVTQSPTHLIKTRGQQVTLRCSSQSGHNTVSWYQQALGQGPQFIFQYYREEENGRGNFPPRFSGLQFPNYSSELNVNALELDDSALYLCASSLGQATSSGNTIYFGEGSWLTVV.

The chain combines TRBV7-2 with TRBJ1-2; 8 bases are shared with TRBD1. Germline trimming cut 5 bases from V and 4 bases from J; bases unmatched to any gene: 6. The CDR3 runs 14 residues. The germline V gene encodes CDR1 SGHTA and CDR2 FQGNSA. CDR3 sequence: CASSAQGAGYGYTF. The CDR3 bases are TGTGCCAGCAGCGCCCAGGGGGCGGGCTATGGCTACACCTTC.

The genes are TRBV27 and TRBJ1-1; the D is unclear. V was pared by 3 bases and J by 3 bases, with 8 bases between. From germline, CDR1 is MNHEY and CDR2 SMNVEV (reference sequence). The CDR3 extends over 13 amino acids. CDR3 in DNA: TGTGCCAGCAGTTTGAGGGTGTACACTGAAGCTTTCTTT. This sequence encodes CASSLRVYTEAFF.

The count of this clone is one. The chain has TRBV18 and TRBJ1-3; the D gene is possibly TRBD1 (5 bases). V gave up 3 bases and J gave up 3 bases, with 9 bases separating them. The CDR3 runs to 14 residues. From germline, CDR1 is KGHSH and CDR2 LQKENI. CDR3 DNA sequence: TGTGCCAGCTCACCCGACGGGGGTGGAAACACCATATATTTT. Residues: CASSPDGGGNTIYF.

This clone was detected only a few times. V is TRBV7-8 and J is TRBJ1-1, with D unclear. Germline CDR1 and CDR2: SGHVS and FQNEAQ. The CDR3 is 16 residues long. V was pared by 5 bases and J by 0 bases, with 16 bases between. DNA of the CDR3: TGTGCCAGCAGCCCGGGTGGCAGCCCGATGAACACTGAAGCTTTCTTT. Protein: CASSPGGSPMNTEAFF.

The gene calls are TRBV6-5 and TRBJ2-7; TRBD1 matches at 8 bases. Trimming took 8 bases from V and 2 from J; bases not matched to a gene: 8. This CDR3 spans 14 amino acids. Germline CDR1 is MNHEY and CDR2 is SVGAGI. The CDR3 reads CASRTGGHPYEQYF. CDR3 nucleotides: TGTGCCAGCCGTACAGGGGGACATCCCTACGAGCAGTACTTC.

This clone was seen a single time. The chain recombines TRBV29-1 with TRBJ1-2; 9 bases agree with TRBD1. Germline values: CDR1 SQVTM, CDR2 ANQGSEA. This CDR3 has 16 amino acids. The ends lost 7 bases at V and 0 bases at J; junction bases unmatched: 12. The CDR3 bases are TGCAGCGCCCCTAGGGGGACAGGGTACGCTAACTATGGCTACACCTTC. Translating it yields CSAPRGTGYANYGYTF.

Of note for this clone: The conserved final phenylalanine or tryptophan is absent from the CDR3, which likely points to a read error. Because the CDR3's place on the DNA is in doubt, the DNA is left out and the CDR3 is given as listed by TCRdb. The rearrangement joins TRBV29-1 to TRBJ1-1. The germline gives CDR1 SQVTM, CDR2 ANQGSEA. With termini counted, the CDR3 has 8 amino acids. The chain's CDR3 is CSASGLVL.

The chain joins TRBV11-2 to TRBJ2-3; 12 bases agree with TRBD1. The germline V gene encodes CDR1 SGHAT and CDR2 FQNNGV. The CDR3 contains 17 residues. V gave up 5 bases and J gave up 5 bases; unmatched junction bases: 11. CDR3 DNA: TGTGCCAGCAGCCCAGGAACCGGGACAGGGGGCGAAGATACGCAGTATTTT. Protein sequence: CASSPGTGTGGEDTQYF.

This rearrangement joins TRBV5-6 to TRBJ1-5, with 7 bases that match TRBD1. This CDR3 comprises 16 residues. V lost 4 bases, J lost 3 bases, and 10 bases stayed unmatched. Germline V gives CDR1 SGHDT, CDR2 YYEEEE. In DNA, the CDR3 is TGTGCCAGCAGCGAGGCTGGCAGGGGGTTCAATCAGCCCCAGCATTTT. Residues: CASSEAGRGFNQPQHF.

This clone has just one count. The chain links TRBV5-1 to TRBJ2-1; D possibly corresponds to TRBD1 (6 bases). Germline V CDR1 and CDR2: SGHRS, YFSETQ. This CDR3 is 17 amino acids long. V was shortened by 4 bases and J by 6 bases, with 23 bases between the two germline ends. The CDR3 region has the DNA TGCGCCAGCAGCCCCGGGTTAGCGTGGGACATCGGCAATGAGCAGTTCTTC. This sequence encodes CASSPGLAWDIGNEQFF.

The chain recombines TRBV5-1 with TRBJ1-2, with D uncertain. Germline lookup yields CDR1 SGHRS and CDR2 YFSETQ. The germline V and J ends were trimmed by 4 bases and 2 bases, with 6 bases remaining between them. This CDR3 contains 12 residues. CDR3 amino acids: CASSETNYGYTF. The CDR3 coding sequence is TGCGCCAGCAGCGAGACAAACTATGGCTACACCTTC.

V usage is TRBV5-1 and J usage is TRBJ2-1, with TRBD1 identical over 9 bases. Trimming removed 2 bases from V and 1 base from J; junction bases left unmatched: 1. This CDR3 region has 15 residues. The germline V gene has CDR1 SGHRS and CDR2 YFSETQ. The CDR3 loop reads CASSLGTGSYNEQFF. CDR3 bases: TGCGCCAGCAGCTTAGGGACAGGGTCCTACAATGAGCAGTTCTTC. The whole variable domain, filled in from reference TRBV5-1 and TRBJ2-1, reads KAGVTQTPRYLIKTRGQQVTLSCSPISGHRSVSWYQQTPGQGLQFLFEYFSETQRNKGNFPGRFSGRQFSNSRSEMNVSTLELGDSALYLCASSLGTGSYNEQFFGPGTRLTVL.

This clone appeared once. V usage is TRBV5-1 and J usage is TRBJ1-6; 7 positions match TRBD1. J was trimmed by 6 bases and V by 4 bases; bases with no gene match: 1. The germline gives CDR1 SGHRS, CDR2 YFSETQ. The CDR3 contains 13 residues. CDR3: CASSRTGNSPLHF. The CDR3 bases are TGCGCCAGCAGCAGGACAGGTAATTCACCCCTCCACTTT.

The V call is TRBV7-2, the J call TRBJ1-4; possible D gene TRBD1, 6 bases. Per germline, CDR1 SGHTA and CDR2 FQGNSA. CDR3 length: 14 amino acids. The V gene lost 1 base and the J gene lost 8 bases, with 11 bases spanning the gap. The CDR3 loop reads CASSLDRGAEKLFF. CDR3 nucleotide sequence: TGTGCCAGCAGCTTAGATCGGGGGGCGGAAAAACTGTTTTTT.

The gene calls are TRBV7-9 and TRBJ2-5; 10 bases fit TRBD1. V shed 5 bases, J shed 3 bases, and the junction held 9 bases outside the gene matches. The CDR3 length is 16 residues. The germline gives CDR1 SEHNR, CDR2 FQNEAQ (reference sequence). Here the CDR3 reads CASSPTFGQGEETQYF. DNA for the CDR3: TGTGCCAGCAGCCCCACCTTCGGACAGGGGGAAGAGACCCAGTACTTC.

The chain links TRBV6-4 to TRBJ1-5, with a tentative D call TRBD1 (6 bases). V was cut by 10 bases and J by 6 bases, with 28 bases left in between. Germline CDR1 reads MRHNA; CDR2 reads SNTAGT. This CDR3 has 17 residues. The CDR3 loop is CAIPSYEGGAKVQPQHF. DNA of the CDR3: TGTGCCATCCCGTCGTATGAGGGGGGGGCGAAGGTTCAGCCCCAGCATTTT.

Details on this clone: The junction does not match germline at one end; this may be a read error. The chain recombines TRBV13 with TRBJ1-2, with D perhaps TRBD1 (6 bases). Germline loops: CDR1 PRHDT, CDR2 FYEKMQ (reference sequence). This CDR3 has 13 amino acids. The CDR3 DNA reads as TGTGCCGGCAGCTTAGGGGGAGATTATGGCTACACCTTC. Encoded protein: CAGSLGGDYGYTF.